These T cell receptor beta chains were read from a single sample in a study of regulatory T cells in long-lasting Graves disease. TCRdb used MiXCR to reprocess the multiplex PCR reads, holding one entry per CDR3 protein. The table has hundreds of thousands of distinct CDR3 sequences, around a fifth seen once. The sample consisted of peripheral blood mononuclear cells (PBMCs), taken when the disease was refractory, from a patient treated with antithyroid drugs. These TCRs come from a female donor with Graves disease. CDR3s include the opening cysteine and the closing phenylalanine or tryptophan. D genes are given only for firm matches. Not every row has a clone size; where given, it reads once, few, many or a size class.

TRBJ1-5,-,TRBV28,-,TGTGCCAGCAGTTTCGGGTCTCAAGGGGCGCCCCAGCATTTT,CASSFGSQGAPQHF
TRBJ2-7,-,TRBV20-1,few,TGCAGTGCTAGGCCCCCGCAGGTCTCCTACGAGCAGTACTTC,CSARPPQVSYEQYF
TRBJ2-3,-,TRBV20-1,-,TGCAGTGCTAGCGGGGCCACAGATACGCAGTATTTT,CSASGATDTQYF
TRBJ1-1,-,TRBV5-1,-,TGCGCCAGCAGCTTGTCACCGGGCGGGAACACTGAAGCTTTCTTT,CASSLSPGGNTEAFF
TRBJ1-1,-,TRBV28,many,TGTGCCAGCAGTCTATGGAACACTGAAGCTTTCTTT,CASSLWNTEAFF
TRBJ2-3,-,TRBV11-1,-,TGTGCCAGCAGCTTAGCGTTTTCCACAGATACGCAGTATTTT,CASSLAFSTDTQYF
TRBJ1-5,-,TRBV7-3,-,TGTGCCAGCAGCATAGAGCGCGGTCAGCCCCAGCATTTT,CASSIERGQPQHF
TRBJ2-1,-,TRBV10-3,-,TGTGCCATCAGACAGGTTAATGAGCAGTTCTTC,CAIRQVNEQFF
TRBJ2-5,-,TRBV5-1,few,TGCGCCAGCAGCTTGGCAGTCCAAGATGAGCAAGAGACCCAGTACTTC,CASSLAVQDEQETQYF
TRBJ2-7,TRBD2,TRBV5-1,few,TGCGCCAGCAGCAACGGACTAGAAGTAAGCGAGCAGTACTTC,CASSNGLEVSEQYF
TRBJ1-5,TRBD1,TRBV12-3/TRBV12-4,many,TGTGCCAGCACCAACACCTGGGCAGGGGGCGATCAGCCCCAGCATTTT,CASTNTWAGGDQPQHF
TRBJ1-4,-,TRBV19,-,TGTGCCAGTAGTTTACGTGATGAAAAACTGTTTTTT,CASSLRDEKLFF
TRBJ2-6,-,TRBV13,-,TGTGCCAGCAGCTTAGAGGAGGGCCCTACCGGGGCCTCTGGGGCCAACGTCCTGACTTTC,CASSLEEGPTGASGANVLTF
TRBJ2-2,TRBD2,TRBV28,-,TGTGCCAGCAGTTTGGTAGCGGGAGGCGTGGCCGGGGAGCTGTTTTTT,CASSLVAGGVAGELFF
TRBJ2-1,TRBD2,TRBV6-2/TRBV6-3,-,TGTGCCAGCAGTTTTACCGGGACTAGCGGTTACAATGAGCAGTTCTTC,CASSFTGTSGYNEQFF
TRBJ2-5,TRBD2,TRBV19,few,TGTGCCAGTAATCCGGGACTAGCGGGAGAGACCCAGTACTTC,CASNPGLAGETQYF
TRBJ2-5,-,TRBV6-2/TRBV6-3,few,TGTGCCAGCAGTTACGCCTTTAAGGCTGCCCAAGAGACCCAGTACTTC,CASSYAFKAAQETQYF
TRBJ2-1,TRBD1,TRBV20-1,-,TGCAGTGCGGCACAGGGGGCAGGGAAGTTCTTC,CSAAQGAGKFF
TRBJ1-2,TRBD1,TRBV20-1,few,TGCAGTGCTGGGACAGGGGGCTCGAATGGCTACACCTTC,CSAGTGGSNGYTF
TRBJ2-7,TRBD1,TRBV6-5,-,TGTGCCAGCAGTTTGGGACAGTTCGGCGAGCAGTACTTC,CASSLGQFGEQYF
TRBJ1-2,TRBD1,TRBV5-1,few,TGCGCCAGCAGCTTGGTCGTCGGACAGGGTGACGGCTACACCTTC,CASSLVVGQGDGYTF
TRBJ1-1,-,TRBV14,-,TGTGCCAGCAGCTTTGGTTGGGCCACTGAAGCTTTCTTT,CASSFGWATEAFF
TRBJ2-2,-,TRBV5-1,few,TGCGCCAGCACCTTCGGCGGGGCAAACACCGGGGAGCTGTTTTTT,CASTFGGANTGELFF
TRBJ1-1,-,TRBV7-2,many,TGTGCCAGCAGCTTAGTATTGGGATTGGACACTGAAGCTTTCTTT,CASSLVLGLDTEAFF
TRBJ2-7,-,TRBV6-2/TRBV6-3,once,TGTGCCAGCAGTTATTTCAGAGGGGAATCCTACGAGCAGTACTTC,CASSYFRGESYEQYF
TRBJ1-2,-,TRBV29-1,many,TGCAGCGTTGAAGGGGCAGGGAGCGGCTACACCTTC,CSVEGAGSGYTF